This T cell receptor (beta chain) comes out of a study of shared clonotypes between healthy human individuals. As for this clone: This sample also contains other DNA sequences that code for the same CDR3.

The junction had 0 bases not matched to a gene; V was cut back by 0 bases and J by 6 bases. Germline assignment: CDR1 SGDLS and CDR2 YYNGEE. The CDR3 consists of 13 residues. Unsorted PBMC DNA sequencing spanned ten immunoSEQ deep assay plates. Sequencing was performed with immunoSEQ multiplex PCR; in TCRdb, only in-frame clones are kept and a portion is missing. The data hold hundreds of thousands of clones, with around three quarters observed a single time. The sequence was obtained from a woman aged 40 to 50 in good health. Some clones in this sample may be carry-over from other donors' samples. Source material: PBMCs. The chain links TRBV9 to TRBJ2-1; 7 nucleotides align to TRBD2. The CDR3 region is CASSVASGNEQFF. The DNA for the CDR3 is TGTGCCAGCAGCGTAGCTAGCGGCAATGAGCAGTTCTTC.